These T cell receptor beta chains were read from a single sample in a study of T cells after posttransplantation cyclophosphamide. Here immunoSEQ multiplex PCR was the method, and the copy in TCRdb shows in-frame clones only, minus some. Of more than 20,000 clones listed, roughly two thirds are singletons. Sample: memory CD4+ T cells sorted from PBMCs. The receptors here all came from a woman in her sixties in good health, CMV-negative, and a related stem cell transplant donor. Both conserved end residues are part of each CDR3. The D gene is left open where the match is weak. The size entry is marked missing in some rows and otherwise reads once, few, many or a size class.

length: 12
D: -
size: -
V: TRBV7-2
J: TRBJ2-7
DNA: TGTGCCAGCAGCCGCGGATTTTACGAGCAGTACTTC
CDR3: CASSRGFYEQYF

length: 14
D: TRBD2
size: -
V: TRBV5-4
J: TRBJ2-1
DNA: TGTGCCAGCAGCTTGGGCGGGGGGGACAATGAGCAGTTCTTC
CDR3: CASSLGGGDNEQFF

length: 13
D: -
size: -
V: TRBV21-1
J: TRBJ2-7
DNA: TGTGCCAGCGTGGGCAGGGCGATCTACGAGCAGTACTTC
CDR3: CASVGRAIYEQYF

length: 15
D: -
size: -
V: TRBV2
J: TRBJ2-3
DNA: TGTGCCAGCAGTGTGGGTGGGCAATTCACAGATACGCAGTATTTT
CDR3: CASSVGGQFTDTQYF

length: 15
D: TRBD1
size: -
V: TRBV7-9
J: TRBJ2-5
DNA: TGTGCCAGCAGTTACGGGACAGGGGGCGCGGAGACCCAGTACTTC
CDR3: CASSYGTGGAETQYF

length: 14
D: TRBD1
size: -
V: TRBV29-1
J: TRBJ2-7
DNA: TGCAGCGTTCAGAGACAGGGTAGGAACAACGAGCAGTACTTC
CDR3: CSVQRQGRNNEQYF

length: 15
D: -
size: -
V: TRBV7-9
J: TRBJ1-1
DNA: TGTGCCAGCAGCCCTCGGGACTGGGTGAACACTGAAGCTTTCTTT
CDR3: CASSPRDWVNTEAFF

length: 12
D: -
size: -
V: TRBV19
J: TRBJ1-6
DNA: TGTGCCAGTAGATACAGGGATTCACCCCTCCACTTT
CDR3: CASRYRDSPLHF

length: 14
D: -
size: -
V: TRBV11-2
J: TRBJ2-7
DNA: TGTGCCAGCAGCTTAGCCCAGGGCCCCTACGAGCAGTACTTC
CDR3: CASSLAQGPYEQYF

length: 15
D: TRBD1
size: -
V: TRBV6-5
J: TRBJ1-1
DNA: TGTGCCAGCAGGAGGGGACAGCCGGGGAACACTGAAGCTTTCTTT
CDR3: CASRRGQPGNTEAFF

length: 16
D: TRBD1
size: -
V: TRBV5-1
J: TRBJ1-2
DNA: TGCGCCAGCAGCTCGATGCGACAGGGAAGAGGAGGAGGCTACACCTTC
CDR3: CASSSMRQGRGGGYTF

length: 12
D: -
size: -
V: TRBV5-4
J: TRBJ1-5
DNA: TGTGCCAGCAGCTTGGACAGCCAGCCCCAGCATTTT
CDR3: CASSLDSQPQHF

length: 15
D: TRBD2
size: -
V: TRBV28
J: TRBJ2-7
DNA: TGTGCCAGCAGTCGGGGAGGGTCGGGTACCTACGAGCAGTACTTC
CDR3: CASSRGGSGTYEQYF

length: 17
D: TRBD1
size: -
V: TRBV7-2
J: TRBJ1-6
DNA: TGTGCCAGCAGCTTTTCCCCCTTTAGGGGGCGTAATTCACCCCTCCACTTT
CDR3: CASSFSPFRGRNSPLHF

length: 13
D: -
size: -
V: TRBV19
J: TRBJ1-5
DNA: TGTGCCAGTGAGAGGGTCGCAGGTCAGCCCCAGCATTTT
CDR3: CASERVAGQPQHF

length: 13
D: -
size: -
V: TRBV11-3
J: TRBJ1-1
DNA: TGTGCCAGCAGCTTATATCAGGGCACTGAAGCTTTCTTT
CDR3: CASSLYQGTEAFF

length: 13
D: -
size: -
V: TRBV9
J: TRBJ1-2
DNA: TGTGCCAGCAGCGCAGGGTTTAACTATGGCTACACCTTC
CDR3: CASSAGFNYGYTF

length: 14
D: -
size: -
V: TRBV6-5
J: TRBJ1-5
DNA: TGTGCCAGCAGTTACTCGAAGGAGGAGGCCCCTAGTCATTTT
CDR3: CASSYSKEEAPSHF

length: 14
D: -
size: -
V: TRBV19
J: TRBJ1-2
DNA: TGTGCCAGTAGTATGGTCGGACTGTACTATGGCTACACCTTC
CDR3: CASSMVGLYYGYTF

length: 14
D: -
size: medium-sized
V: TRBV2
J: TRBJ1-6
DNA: TGTGCCAGCAGTGGAGGCGGGGGGAATTCACCCCTCCACTTT
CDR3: CASSGGGGNSPLHF

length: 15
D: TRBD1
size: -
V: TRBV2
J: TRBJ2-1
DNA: TGTGCCAGCAGTGACCGGCAGGGGGCCTACAATGAGCAGTTCTTC
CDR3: CASSDRQGAYNEQFF

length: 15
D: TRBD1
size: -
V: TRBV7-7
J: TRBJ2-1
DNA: TGTGCTAGCAGCTTACAGGGGAGCTCCTACAATGAGCAGTTCTTC
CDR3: CASSLQGSSYNEQFF

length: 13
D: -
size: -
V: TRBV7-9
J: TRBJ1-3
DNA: TGTGCCAGCAGCTTTTTCGCTGGAAACACCATATATTTT
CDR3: CASSFFAGNTIYF

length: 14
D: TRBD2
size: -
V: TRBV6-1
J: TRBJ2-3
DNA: TGTGCCAGCACCATCGGGGGGTCCACAGATACGCAGTATTTT
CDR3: CASTIGGSTDTQYF

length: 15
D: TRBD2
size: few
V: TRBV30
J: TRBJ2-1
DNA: TGTGCCTGGAGGGCAGCGGGGGGGCGATACAATGAGCAGTTCTTC
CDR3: CAWRAAGGRYNEQFF

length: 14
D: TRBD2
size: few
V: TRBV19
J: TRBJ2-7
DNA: TGTGCCAGTAGTAAGGCTAGCGGGAACTACGAGCAGTACTTC
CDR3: CASSKASGNYEQYF

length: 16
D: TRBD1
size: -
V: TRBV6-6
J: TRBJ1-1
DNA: TGTGCCAGCAAGTCGGACAGGGGGAGGGGAGGCACTGAAGCTTTCTTT
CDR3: CASKSDRGRGGTEAFF

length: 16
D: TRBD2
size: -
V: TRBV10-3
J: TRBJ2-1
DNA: TGTGCCACACGACTAGCGGGGGCGTTCTCCTACAATGAGCAGTTCTTC
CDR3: CATRLAGAFSYNEQFF

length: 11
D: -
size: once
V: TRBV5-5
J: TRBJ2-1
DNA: TGTGCCAGCAGCCCACCAGGGGAGCAGTTCTTC
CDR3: CASSPPGEQFF

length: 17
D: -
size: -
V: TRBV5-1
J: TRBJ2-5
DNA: TGCGCCAGCAGCTTTACCCCTCCAAACATTAACGGGGAGACCCAGTACTTC
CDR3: CASSFTPPNINGETQYF

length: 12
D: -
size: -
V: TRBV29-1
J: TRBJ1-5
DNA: TGCAGCGTACAGGGTGGAAATCAGCCCCAGCATTTT
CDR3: CSVQGGNQPQHF

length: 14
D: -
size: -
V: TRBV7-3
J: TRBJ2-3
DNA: TGTGCCAGCAGCCTGACTAGTTACGAGGATACGCAGTATTTT
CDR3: CASSLTSYEDTQYF

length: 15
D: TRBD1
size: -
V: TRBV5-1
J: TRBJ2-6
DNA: TGCGCCAGCAGCTGGGACAGGCCTGGGGCCAACGTCCTGACTTTC
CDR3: CASSWDRPGANVLTF

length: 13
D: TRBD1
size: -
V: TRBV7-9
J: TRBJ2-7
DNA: TGTGCCAGCAGGACAGGGGGCTCCTACGAGCAGTACTTC
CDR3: CASRTGGSYEQYF

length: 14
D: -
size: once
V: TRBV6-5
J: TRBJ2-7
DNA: TGTGCCAGCACTCCTGGTGGGTTCGCGGGGGAGCAGTACTTC
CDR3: CASTPGGFAGEQYF

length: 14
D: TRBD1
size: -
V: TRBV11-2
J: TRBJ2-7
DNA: TGTGCCAGCAGCTATGACAGGGTTGGTGGGGAGCAGTACTTC
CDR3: CASSYDRVGGEQYF

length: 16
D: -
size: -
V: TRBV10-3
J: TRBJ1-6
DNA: TGTGCCATCAGTGAGGGTGGGGGCTTCCGTGATTCACCCCTCCACTTT
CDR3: CAISEGGGFRDSPLHF

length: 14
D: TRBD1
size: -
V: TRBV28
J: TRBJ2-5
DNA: TGTGCCAGCAGTTTCTTGGGACAGGGAGAGACCCAGTACTTC
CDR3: CASSFLGQGETQYF

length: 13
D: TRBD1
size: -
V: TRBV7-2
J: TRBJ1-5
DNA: TGTGCCAGCAGCGGGGACAGGAATCAGCCCCAGCATTTT
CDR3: CASSGDRNQPQHF

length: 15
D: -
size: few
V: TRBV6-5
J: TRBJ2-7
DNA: TGTGCCAGCAGTTACTCGACGCAGTCGACGGGCGAGCAGTACTTC
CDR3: CASSYSTQSTGEQYF

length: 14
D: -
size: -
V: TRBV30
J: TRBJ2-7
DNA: TGTGCCTGGAGTGATCGGCAGGGGATCGGCGAGCAGTACTTC
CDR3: CAWSDRQGIGEQYF

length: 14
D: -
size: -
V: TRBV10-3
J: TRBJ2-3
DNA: TGTGCCATTGGAATAGCGGAGATCACAGATACGCAGTATTTT
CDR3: CAIGIAEITDTQYF

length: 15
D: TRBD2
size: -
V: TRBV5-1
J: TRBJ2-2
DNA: TGCGCCAGCAGCTTTAACGGGGGGGACACCGGGGAGCTGTTTTTT
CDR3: CASSFNGGDTGELFF

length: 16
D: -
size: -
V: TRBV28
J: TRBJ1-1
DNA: TGTGCCAGCAGGTCCACTCGGGGTGAACAGCGCACTGAAGCTTTCTTT
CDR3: CASRSTRGEQRTEAFF

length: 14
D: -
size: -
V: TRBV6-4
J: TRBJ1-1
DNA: TGTGCCAGCAGTGACACCTCGAAGGGGACTGAAGCTTTCTTT
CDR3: CASSDTSKGTEAFF

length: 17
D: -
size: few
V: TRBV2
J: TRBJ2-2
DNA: TGTGCCAGCAGTGATTTAGACGGGGGATCGTGGACCGGGGAGCTGTTTTTT
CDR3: CASSDLDGGSWTGELFF

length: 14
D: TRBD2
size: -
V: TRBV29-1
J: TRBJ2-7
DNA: TGCAGCGTGCCCGCTCGGGGGGGCTCCTACGAGCAGTACTTC
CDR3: CSVPARGGSYEQYF

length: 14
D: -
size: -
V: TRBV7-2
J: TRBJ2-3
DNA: TGTGCCAGCAGCAAACAGGGAATCCCAGATACGCAGTATTTT
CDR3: CASSKQGIPDTQYF

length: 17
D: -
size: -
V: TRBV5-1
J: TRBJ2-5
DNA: TGCGCCAGCAGCCCGGACATTTGGACAGGTAAAACGGGGGAGCAGTACTTC
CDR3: CASSPDIWTGKTGEQYF

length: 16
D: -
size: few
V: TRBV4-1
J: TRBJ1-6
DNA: TGCGCCAGCAGCCCCGCTGCGGGACGGTATAATTCACCCCTCCACTTT
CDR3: CASSPAAGRYNSPLHF

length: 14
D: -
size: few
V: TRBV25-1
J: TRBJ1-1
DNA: TGTGCCAGCAGTGCCCATGGGCAGGGGACTGAAGCTTTCTTT
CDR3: CASSAHGQGTEAFF

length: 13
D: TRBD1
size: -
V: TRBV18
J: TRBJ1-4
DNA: TGTGCCAGCCAAGGGGGCGGAGGAGAAAAACTGTTTTTT
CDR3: CASQGGGGEKLFF

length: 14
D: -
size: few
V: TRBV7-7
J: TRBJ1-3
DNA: TGTGCCAGCATGGGGGGGGCCTCGCGGGACACCATATATTTT
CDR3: CASMGGASRDTIYF